This T cell receptor (beta chain) was identified during a study of human T cells and chemical hapten exposure. Looking at the study overall: Minor pooled library volume differences mainly drove per-sample TCR yield variation. Study-level points and caveats: There was alopecia in the donors, so their immune response may differ from that of healthy people.

Via MiXCR, TCRdb re-called the RACE reads, giving one row per CDR3 protein. The table has 120,000 or so distinct CDR3 sequences, around an eighth seen once; the top ten hold 2.5% to 3%. A few counts support this clonotype. The antigen remains unidentified. Time point noted: pre-sensitization, week 0. This sample's treatment: therapeutic diphenylcyclopropenone sensitization with weekly scalp DPC. Every patch test was put on after a blood sample was taken. Here the sequenced sample was whole blood, taken in connection with sensitization to the hapten diphenylcyclopropenone (DPC). The clonotype was recovered from a woman under 30 with alopecia areata. Some clones in this sample may be carry-over from other donors' samples.

CDR3 region: CASSASQGKGEQYF. Written as DNA, the CDR3 is TGCGCCAGCAGCGCATCCCAGGGGAAGGGCGAGCAGTACTTC. The chain joins TRBV5-1 to TRBJ2-7; D may be TRBD1 (6 bases). In germline, CDR1 is SGHRS, CDR2 YFSETQ. V lost 4 bases to trimming and J lost 6 bases, with 17 bases between them. The CDR3 sequence is 14 residues long.